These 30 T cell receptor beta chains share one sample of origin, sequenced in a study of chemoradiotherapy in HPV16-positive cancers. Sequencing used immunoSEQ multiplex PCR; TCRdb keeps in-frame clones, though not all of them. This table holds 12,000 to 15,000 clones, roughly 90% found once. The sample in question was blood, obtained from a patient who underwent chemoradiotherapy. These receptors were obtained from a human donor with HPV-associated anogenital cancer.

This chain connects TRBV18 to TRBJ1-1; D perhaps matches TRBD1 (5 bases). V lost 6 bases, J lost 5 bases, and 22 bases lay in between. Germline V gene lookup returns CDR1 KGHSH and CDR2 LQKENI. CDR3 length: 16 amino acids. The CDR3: CASSLSGGAGGTEAFF. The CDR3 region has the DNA TGTGCCAGCTCCCTCAGCGGTGGGGCGGGGGGGACTGAAGCTTTCTTT.

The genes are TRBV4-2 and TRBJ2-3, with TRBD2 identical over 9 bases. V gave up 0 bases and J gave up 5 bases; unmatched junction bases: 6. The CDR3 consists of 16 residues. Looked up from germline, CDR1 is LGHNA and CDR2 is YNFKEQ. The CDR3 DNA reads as TGTGCCAGCAGCCAAGATGCTAGCGGGGTCGTAGATACGCAGTATTTT. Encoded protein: CASSQDASGVVDTQYF.

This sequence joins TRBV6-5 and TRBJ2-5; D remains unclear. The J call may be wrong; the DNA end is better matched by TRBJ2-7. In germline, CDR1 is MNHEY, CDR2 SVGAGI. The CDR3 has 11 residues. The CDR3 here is CASSYGDEQYF. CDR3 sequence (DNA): TGTGCCAGCAGTTATGGGGACGAGCAGTACTTC.

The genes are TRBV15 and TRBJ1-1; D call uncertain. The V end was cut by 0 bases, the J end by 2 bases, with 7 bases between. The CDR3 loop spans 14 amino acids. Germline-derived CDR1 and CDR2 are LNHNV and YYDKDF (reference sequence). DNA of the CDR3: TGTGCCACCAGCAGAGATCTGATCAACACTGAAGCTTTCTTT. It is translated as CATSRDLINTEAFF. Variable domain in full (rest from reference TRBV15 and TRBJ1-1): DAMVIQNPRYQVTQFGKPVTLSCSQTLNHNVMYWYQQKSSQAPKLLFHYYDKDFNNEADTPDNFQSRRPNTSFCFLDIRSPGLGDTAMYLCATSRDLINTEAFFGQGTRLTVV.

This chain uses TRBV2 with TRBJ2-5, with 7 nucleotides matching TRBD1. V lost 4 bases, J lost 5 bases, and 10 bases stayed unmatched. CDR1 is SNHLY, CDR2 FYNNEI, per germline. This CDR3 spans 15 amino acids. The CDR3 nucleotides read TGTGCCAGCAGTGGCTTCGGGACCAGGGGGGAGACCCAGTACTTC. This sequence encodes CASSGFGTRGETQYF.

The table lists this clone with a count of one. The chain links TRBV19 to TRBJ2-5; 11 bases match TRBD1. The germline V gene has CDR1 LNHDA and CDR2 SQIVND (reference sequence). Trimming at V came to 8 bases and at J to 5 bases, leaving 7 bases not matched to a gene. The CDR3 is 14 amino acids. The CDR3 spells CASGGQGARETQYF. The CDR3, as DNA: TGTGCCAGTGGTGGACAGGGGGCGAGGGAGACCCAGTACTTC.

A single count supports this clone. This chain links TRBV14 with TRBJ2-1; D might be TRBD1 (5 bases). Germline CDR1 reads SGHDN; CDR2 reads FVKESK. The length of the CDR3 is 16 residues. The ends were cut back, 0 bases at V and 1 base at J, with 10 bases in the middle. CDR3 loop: CASSQDSRQSYNEQFF. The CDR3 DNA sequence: TGTGCCAGCAGCCAAGATAGCAGACAGTCCTACAATGAGCAGTTCTTC.

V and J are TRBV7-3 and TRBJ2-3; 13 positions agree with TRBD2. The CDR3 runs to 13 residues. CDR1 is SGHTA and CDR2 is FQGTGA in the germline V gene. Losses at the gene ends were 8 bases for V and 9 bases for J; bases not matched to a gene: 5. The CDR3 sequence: CASGTSGVTTQYF. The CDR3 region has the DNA TGTGCCAGCGGGACTAGCGGGGTAACCACGCAGTATTTT.

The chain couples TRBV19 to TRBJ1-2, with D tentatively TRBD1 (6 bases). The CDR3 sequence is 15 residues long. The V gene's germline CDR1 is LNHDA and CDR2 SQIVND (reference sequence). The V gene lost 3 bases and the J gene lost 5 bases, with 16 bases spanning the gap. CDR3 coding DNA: TGTGCCAGTAGTATTTCTACAGGGCCTGGGTATGGCTACACCTTC. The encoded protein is CASSISTGPGYGYTF.

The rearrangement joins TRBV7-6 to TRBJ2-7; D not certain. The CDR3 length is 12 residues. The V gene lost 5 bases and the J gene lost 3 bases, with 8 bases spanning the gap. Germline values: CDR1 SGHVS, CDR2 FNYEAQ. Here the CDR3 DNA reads TGTGCCAGCAGCGATCGACTCTACGAGCAGTACTTC. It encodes CASSDRLYEQYF.

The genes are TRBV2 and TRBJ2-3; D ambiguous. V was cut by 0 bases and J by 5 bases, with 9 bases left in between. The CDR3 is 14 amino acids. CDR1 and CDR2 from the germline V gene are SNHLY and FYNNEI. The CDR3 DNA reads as TGTGCCAGCAGTGAAGCGACGGTTGGAGATACGCAGTATTTT. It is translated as CASSEATVGDTQYF.

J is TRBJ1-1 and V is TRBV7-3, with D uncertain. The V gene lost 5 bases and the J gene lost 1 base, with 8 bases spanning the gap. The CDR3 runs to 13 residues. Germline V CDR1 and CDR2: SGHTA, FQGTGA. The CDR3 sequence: CASSPTTNTEAFF. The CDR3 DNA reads TGTGCCAGCAGCCCTACGACGAACACTGAAGCTTTCTTT.

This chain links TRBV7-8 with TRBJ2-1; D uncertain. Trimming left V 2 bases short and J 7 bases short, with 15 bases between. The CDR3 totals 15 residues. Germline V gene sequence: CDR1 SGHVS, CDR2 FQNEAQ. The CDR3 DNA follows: TGTGCCAGCAGCTTACGGACCTCGGTAGTAAATGAGCAGTTCTTC. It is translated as CASSLRTSVVNEQFF.

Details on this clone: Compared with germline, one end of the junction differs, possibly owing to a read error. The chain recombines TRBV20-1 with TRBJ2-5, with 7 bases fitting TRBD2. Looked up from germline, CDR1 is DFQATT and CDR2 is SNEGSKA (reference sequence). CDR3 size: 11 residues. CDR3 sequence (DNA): TGCAGTGCTAGCCTAGCGGACCTAAGGAACTTC. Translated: CSASLADLRNF.

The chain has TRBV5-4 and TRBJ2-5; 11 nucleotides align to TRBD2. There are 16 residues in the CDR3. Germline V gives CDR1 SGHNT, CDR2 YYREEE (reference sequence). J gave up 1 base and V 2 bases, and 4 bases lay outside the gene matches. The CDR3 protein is CASSLPSGGPQETQYF. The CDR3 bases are TGTGCCAGCAGCTTACCTAGCGGGGGGCCCCAAGAGACCCAGTACTTC.

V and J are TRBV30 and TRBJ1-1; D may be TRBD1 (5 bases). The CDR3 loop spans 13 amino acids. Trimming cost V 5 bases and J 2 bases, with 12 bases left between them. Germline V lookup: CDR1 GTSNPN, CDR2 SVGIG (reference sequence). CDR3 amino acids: CAWSTALNTEAFF. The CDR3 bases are TGTGCCTGGTCGACAGCCCTAAACACTGAAGCTTTCTTT.

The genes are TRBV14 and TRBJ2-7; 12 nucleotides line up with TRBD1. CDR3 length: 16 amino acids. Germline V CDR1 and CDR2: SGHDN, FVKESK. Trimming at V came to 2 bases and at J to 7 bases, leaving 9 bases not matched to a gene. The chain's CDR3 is CASSQTIRDRGLEQYF. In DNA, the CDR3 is TGTGCCAGCAGCCAAACTATCCGGGACAGGGGGCTGGAGCAGTACTTC.

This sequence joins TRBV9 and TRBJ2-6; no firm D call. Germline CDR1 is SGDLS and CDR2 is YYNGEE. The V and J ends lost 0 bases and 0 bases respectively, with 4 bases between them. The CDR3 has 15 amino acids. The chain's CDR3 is CASSVGTSGANVLTF. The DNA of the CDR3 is TGTGCCAGCAGCGTAGGAACCTCTGGGGCCAACGTCCTGACTTTC.

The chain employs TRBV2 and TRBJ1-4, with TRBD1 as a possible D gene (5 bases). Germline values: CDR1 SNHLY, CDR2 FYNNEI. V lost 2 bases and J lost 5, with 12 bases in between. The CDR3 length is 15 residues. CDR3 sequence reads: CASSESRGRNEKLFF. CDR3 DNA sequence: TGTGCCAGCAGTGAAAGCCGGGGACGGAATGAAAAACTGTTTTTT.

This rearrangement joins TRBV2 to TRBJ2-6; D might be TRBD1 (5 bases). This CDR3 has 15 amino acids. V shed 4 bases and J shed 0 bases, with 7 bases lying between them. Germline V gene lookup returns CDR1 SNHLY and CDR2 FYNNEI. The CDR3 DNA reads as TGTGCCAGCAGTGGGGGCATCTCTGGGGCCAACGTCCTGACTTTC. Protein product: CASSGGISGANVLTF.

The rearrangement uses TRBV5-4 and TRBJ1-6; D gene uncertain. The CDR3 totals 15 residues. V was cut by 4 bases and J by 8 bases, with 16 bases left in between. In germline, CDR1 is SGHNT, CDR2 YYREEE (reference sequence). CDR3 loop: CASSTYTSRYSPLHF. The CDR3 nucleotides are TGTGCCAGCAGCACCTACACCTCTAGGTATTCACCCCTCCACTTT.

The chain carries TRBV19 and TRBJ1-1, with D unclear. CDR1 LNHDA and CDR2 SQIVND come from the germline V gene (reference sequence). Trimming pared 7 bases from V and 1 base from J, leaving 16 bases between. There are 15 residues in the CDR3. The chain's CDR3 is CASTFRYTKNTEAFF. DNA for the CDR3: TGTGCCAGTACCTTCCGGTATACTAAGAACACTGAAGCTTTCTTT.

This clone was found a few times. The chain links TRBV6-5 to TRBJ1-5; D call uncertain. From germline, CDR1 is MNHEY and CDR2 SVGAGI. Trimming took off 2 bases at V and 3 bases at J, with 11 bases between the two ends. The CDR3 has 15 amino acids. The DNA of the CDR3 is TGTGCCAGCAGTTACGATGGATCTCTCAATCAGCCCCAGCATTTT. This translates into CASSYDGSLNQPQHF.

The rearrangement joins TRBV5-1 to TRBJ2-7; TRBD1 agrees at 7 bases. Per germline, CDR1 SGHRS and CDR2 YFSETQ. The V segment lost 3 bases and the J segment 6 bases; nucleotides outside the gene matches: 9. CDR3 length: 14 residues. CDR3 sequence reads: CASSSDRVSIEQYF. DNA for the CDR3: TGCGCCAGCAGCTCCGACAGGGTTTCGATCGAGCAGTACTTC.

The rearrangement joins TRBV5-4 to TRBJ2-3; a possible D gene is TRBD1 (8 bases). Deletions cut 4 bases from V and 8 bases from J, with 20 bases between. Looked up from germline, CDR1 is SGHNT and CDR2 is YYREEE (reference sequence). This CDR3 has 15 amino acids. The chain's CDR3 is CASSPQGGDRPTQYF. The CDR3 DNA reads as TGTGCCAGCAGCCCACAGGGGGGGGACCGCCCTACGCAGTATTTT.

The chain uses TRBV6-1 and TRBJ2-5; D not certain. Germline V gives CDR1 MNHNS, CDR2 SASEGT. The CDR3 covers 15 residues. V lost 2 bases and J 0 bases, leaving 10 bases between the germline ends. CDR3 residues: CASSESTNNQETQYF. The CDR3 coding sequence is TGTGCCAGCAGTGAATCGACAAACAACCAAGAGACCCAGTACTTC.

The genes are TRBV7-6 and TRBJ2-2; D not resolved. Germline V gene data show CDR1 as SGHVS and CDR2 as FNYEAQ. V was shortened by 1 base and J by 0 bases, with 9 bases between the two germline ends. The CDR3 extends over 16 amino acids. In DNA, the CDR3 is TGTGCCAGCAGCTTAGTGACCTTCGCGAACACCGGGGAGCTGTTTTTT. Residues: CASSLVTFANTGELFF.

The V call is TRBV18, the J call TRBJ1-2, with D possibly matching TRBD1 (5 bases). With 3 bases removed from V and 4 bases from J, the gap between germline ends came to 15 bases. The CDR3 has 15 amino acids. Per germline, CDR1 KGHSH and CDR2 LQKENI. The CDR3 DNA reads TGTGCCAGCTCACCTACAATACGGGACCCCTATGGCTACACCTTC. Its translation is CASSPTIRDPYGYTF.

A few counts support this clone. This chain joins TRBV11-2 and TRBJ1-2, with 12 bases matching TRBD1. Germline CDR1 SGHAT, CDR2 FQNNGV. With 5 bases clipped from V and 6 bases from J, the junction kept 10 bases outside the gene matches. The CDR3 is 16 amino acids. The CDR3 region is CASSTKPGQGAHGYTF. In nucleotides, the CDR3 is TGTGCCAGCAGCACAAAACCGGGACAGGGGGCCCATGGCTACACCTTC.

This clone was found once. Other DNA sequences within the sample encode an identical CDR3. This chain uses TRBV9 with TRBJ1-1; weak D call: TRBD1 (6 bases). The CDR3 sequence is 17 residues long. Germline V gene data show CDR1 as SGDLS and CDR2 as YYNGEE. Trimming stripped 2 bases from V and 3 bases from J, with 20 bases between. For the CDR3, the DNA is TGTGCCAGCAGCGTCGGGGTGGGGGCCGGAAGTTACACTGAAGCTTTCTTT. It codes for CASSVGVGAGSYTEAFF.